This T cell receptor (beta chain) was recorded in a study of post-analysis software for immune sequencing data. Overall study: Secondary progressive, relapsing-remitting and progressive-relapsing multiple sclerosis were among the included disease courses.

V shed 0 bases and J shed 0 bases, with 10 bases lying between them. The CDR3 totals 15 residues. CDR1 DFQATT and CDR2 SNEGSKA come from the germline V gene (reference sequence). This clonotype showed up just a few times. Its specificity is not known. General study points: Analysis by F measure revealed that same-batch samples clustered strongly together. There were about 5 TRBV segments more frequent in patients than controls, and TRBV5-6, TRBV5-1 and TRBV20-1 were among them. Normalized Chao1 diversity in multiple sclerosis patients fell significantly below that of controls.

Prepared TCR beta cDNA libraries contained unique molecular identifiers. Researchers reported roughly 510,000 cDNA molecules coming from approximately 1 to 10 million T cells. MiXCR, run by TCRdb on the PCR reads, gives a single entry per CDR3 protein. The table shows roughly 400,000 distinct CDR3 sequences, with approximately 37% occurring only once. This chain uses TRBV20-1 with TRBJ2-3; D is uncertain. This TCR derives from a girl aged 2 to 9 with multiple sclerosis. The sample comprised blood. CDR3 protein: CSARDLKRSTDTQYF. Written as DNA, the CDR3 is TGCAGTGCTAGAGATTTAAAGCGTAGCACAGATACGCAGTATTTT.